This is a list of T cell receptor beta chains from one sample in a study of blood T cells in healthy people across ages. Each CDR3 protein gets one entry after TCRdb re-called the 5' RACE reads with MiXCR. The sample includes hundreds of thousands of distinct CDR3 sequences, 58% of them seen just once. The sequencing sample was made of blood. The source is a man aged 25 to 40 in good health. Both conserved end residues are part of each CDR3. A D gene is named only where the DNA matches it firmly. Only part of the rows carry a size: once, few, many, or a class if the clone is expanded.

CASSQDTLGQYF TGTGCCAGCAGCCAGGACACCCTTGGGCAGTATTTT TRBJ2-3 NA NA TRBV4-2
CASRFSSGVLSYEQYF TGTGCCAGCCGGTTTTCTAGCGGGGTACTCTCCTACGAGCAGTACTTC TRBJ2-7 TRBD2 once TRBV6-5
CSARWRQVGFGDEQYF TGCAGTGCTAGGTGGAGACAGGTAGGGTTCGGTGACGAGCAGTACTTC TRBJ2-7 NA many TRBV20-1
CASSDRRTGSYNEQFF TGTGCCAGCAGTGATAGACGGACCGGCTCCTACAATGAGCAGTTCTTC TRBJ2-1 NA NA TRBV2
CASSETSGLYEQYF TGTGCCAGCAGCGAAACTAGCGGACTCTACGAGCAGTACTTC TRBJ2-7 TRBD2 NA TRBV7-2
CSARDSGQTYNEQFF TGCAGTGCTAGAGATTCGGGACAGACATACAATGAGCAGTTCTTC TRBJ2-1 TRBD1 NA TRBV20-1
CASSIRTSVRSGNEQFF TGCGCCAGCAGCATCAGGACTAGCGTTAGGAGTGGAAATGAGCAGTTCTTC TRBJ2-1 TRBD2 few TRBV5-1
CSALGGGGYEQYF TGCAGTGCCCTGGGGGGGGGTGGCTACGAGCAGTACTTC TRBJ2-7 TRBD2 NA TRBV20-1
CASSLVGFGNQPQHF TGTGCCAGCAGCTTAGTGGGGTTTGGCAATCAGCCCCAGCATTTT TRBJ1-5 NA NA TRBV7-2
CASSQDEGWGHGYTF TGCGCCAGCAGCCAAGATGAGGGCTGGGGGCATGGCTACACCTTC TRBJ1-2 NA few TRBV4-3
CSVDLLGADHEQFF TGCAGCGTTGATTTACTCGGGGCTGACCATGAGCAGTTCTTC TRBJ2-1 NA NA TRBV29-1
CASSFAGYGDTQYF TGTGCCAGCAGCTTTGCGGGGTATGGAGATACGCAGTATTTT TRBJ2-3 NA NA TRBV7-2
CASSLNGRLAGAQRQYF TGTGCCAGCAGCTTAAATGGGCGACTAGCGGGGGCCCAGAGGCAGTACTTC TRBJ2-7 TRBD2 medium-sized TRBV7-2